The 15 T cell receptor beta chains below were found in one sample sequenced in a study of Ad26.COV2.S vaccination and SARS-CoV-2 variants. Sequencing used immunoSEQ multiplex PCR; TCRdb keeps in-frame clones, though not all of them. The table lists about 260,000 clones, around 90% of them singletons. Treatment of the sample: some 19 received Ad26.COV2.S at low or high dose, single or two shots; 5 received placebo; per-sample allocation not given. All samples were drawn on day 63, counting from the first vaccine or placebo injection. The sample in question was peripheral blood, obtained in a trial of Ad26.COV2.S vaccine versus placebo. These TCRs come from a person aged 18-60 years who received the Ad26.COV2.S COVID-19 vaccine or a placebo.

V usage is TRBV5-1 and J usage is TRBJ1-1; 7 bases are a match to TRBD1. CDR1 is SGHRS, CDR2 YFSETQ, per germline. With V trimmed by 7 bases and J by 3 bases, 9 bases remained unmatched. The CDR3 contains 14 residues. The CDR3 DNA reads as TGCGCCAGCCAAACCGCAGGGGGTTACACTGAAGCTTTCTTT. This translates into CASQTAGGYTEAFF. The variable domain in full, completed from reference TRBV5-1 and TRBJ1-1, reads KAGVTQTPRYLIKTRGQQVTLSCSPISGHRSVSWYQQTPGQGLQFLFEYFSETQRNKGNFPGRFSGRQFSNSRSEMNVSTLELGDSALYLCASQTAGGYTEAFFGQGTRLTVV.

This clone appeared once. The chain couples TRBV5-1 to TRBJ2-5; the D is unclear. Trimming pared 0 bases from V and 1 base from J, leaving 10 bases between. Germline-derived CDR1 and CDR2 are SGHRS and YFSETQ. The CDR3 extends over 15 amino acids. The CDR3: CASSLGSTVQETQYF. The DNA of the CDR3 is TGCGCCAGCAGCTTGGGGAGTACAGTCCAAGAGACCCAGTACTTC.

The J gene is TRBJ2-1, the V gene TRBV24-1, with D unresolved. With 2 bases removed from V and 3 bases from J, the gap between germline ends came to 10 bases. The CDR3 consists of 15 residues. Germline CDR1 reads KGHDR; CDR2 reads SFDVKD. The CDR3 DNA follows: TGTGCCACCAGTGATTCTGGACGACGCTACAATGAGCAGTTCTTC. This sequence encodes CATSDSGRRYNEQFF.

The chain recombines TRBV14 with TRBJ1-3; D unresolved. Germline V gives CDR1 SGHDN, CDR2 FVKESK. Trimming left V 5 bases short and J 4 bases short, with 18 bases between. The CDR3 is 16 residues long. The CDR3, as DNA: TGTGCCAGCAGCGCTCATCCTCTGGGGTCAGGAAACACCATATATTTT. Translated, it gives CASSAHPLGSGNTIYF.

The V call is TRBV7-9, the J call TRBJ1-4; maybe TRBD1 (5 bases). From germline, CDR1 is SEHNR and CDR2 FQNEAQ (reference sequence). Trimming stripped 5 bases from V and 7 bases from J, with 20 bases between. The CDR3 covers 16 residues. CDR3 in DNA: TGTGCCAGCAGCCATGGGGGGACCGCTGGGATTGAAAAACTGTTTTTT. Protein sequence: CASSHGGTAGIEKLFF. The variable domain in full, completed from reference TRBV7-9 and TRBJ1-4, reads DTGVSQNPRHKITKRGQNVTFRCDPISEHNRLYWYRQTLGQGPEFLTYFQNEAQLEKSRLLSDRFSAERPKGSFSTLEIQRTEQGDSAMYLCASSHGGTAGIEKLFFGSGTQLSVL.

CDR3 DNA sequence: TGTGCCAGTAGTATGTTTTCGAGCGGAGGCTCCTACAATGAGCAGTTCTTC. This codes for CASSMFSSGGSYNEQFF. The rearrangement uses TRBV19 and TRBJ2-1; the D gene is possibly TRBD2 (5 bases). Per germline, CDR1 LNHDA and CDR2 SQIVND (reference sequence). The CDR3 extends over 17 amino acids. V dropped 3 bases and J dropped 0 bases, with 15 bases sitting between them.

The gene calls are TRBV6-2 or TRBV6-3 and TRBJ1-4; D gene uncertain. Trimming stripped 2 bases from V and 3 bases from J, with 13 bases between. Germline CDR1 and CDR2: MNHEY and SVGEGT. The CDR3 length is 16 residues. DNA for the CDR3: TGTGCCAGCAGTTACCCGCTAGAGAGACCTAATGAAAAACTGTTTTTT. Protein product: CASSYPLERPNEKLFF.

The rearrangement joins TRBV27 to TRBJ2-1; D may be TRBD2 (7 bases). The CDR3 is 13 amino acids. V lost 4 bases and J 7 bases, leaving 11 bases between the germline ends. In germline, CDR1 is MNHEY, CDR2 SMNVEV (reference sequence). The DNA for the CDR3 is TGTGCCAGCAGTTGGGGGGGCGGTAATGAGCAGTTCTTC. The encoded protein is CASSWGGGNEQFF.

There are a few counts of this clone. V usage is TRBV30 and J usage is TRBJ2-6, with D hard to call. V lost 0 bases, J lost 0 bases, and 6 bases lay in between. Germline loops: CDR1 GTSNPN, CDR2 SVGIG (reference sequence). CDR3 length: 15 residues. The CDR3 reads CAWSVQPSGANVLTF. The CDR3 DNA follows: TGTGCCTGGAGTGTCCAGCCCTCTGGGGCCAACGTCCTGACTTTC.

The rearrangement joins TRBV3-1 (or the pseudogene TRBV3-2) to TRBJ2-1; the match to TRBD2 covers 13 bases. The ends lost 4 bases at V and 0 bases at J; junction bases unmatched: 6. The CDR3 loop spans 18 amino acids. Per the germline V gene, CDR1 is LGHDT and CDR2 is YNNKEL (reference sequence). CDR3: CASSRGTSGTLSYNEQFF. The DNA of the CDR3 is TGTGCCAGCAGCCGAGGGACTAGCGGGACACTCTCCTACAATGAGCAGTTCTTC.

This clone was recorded only once. The chain links TRBV30 to TRBJ2-3; 10 nucleotides line up with TRBD1. From germline, CDR1 is GTSNPN and CDR2 SVGIG (reference sequence). CDR3 size: 17 residues. Trimming took 4 bases from V and 5 from J; bases not matched to a gene: 15. The chain's CDR3 is CAWTYRRTGGRRDTQYF. CDR3 bases: TGTGCCTGGACCTACCGGCGGACAGGGGGTCGAAGAGATACGCAGTATTTT.

The chain couples TRBV4-2 to TRBJ1-1; TRBD1 matches 9 bases. Unmatched junction bases numbered 7, after V lost 0 bases and J lost 5 bases. CDR1 and CDR2 (germline): LGHNA, YNFKEQ. This CDR3 contains 16 residues. The CDR3 DNA is TGTGCCAGCAGCCAAGATGCGGGACAGGGTTGGACTGAAGCTTTCTTT. It codes for CASSQDAGQGWTEAFF.

This chain links TRBV4-1 with TRBJ2-1; 14 bases are a match to TRBD2. The germline V gene has CDR1 MGHRA and CDR2 YSYEKL. V trimming: 6 bases; J trimming: 10 bases; junction bases outside the gene matches: 5. The CDR3 has 14 amino acids. The CDR3 coding sequence is TGCGCCAGCAGTCCGGGACTAGCGGGGGTAGAGCAGTTCTTC. It specifies CASSPGLAGVEQFF.

The CDR3 nucleotides are TGTGCCAGCAGCTTACATAGGTCCTACGAGCAGTACTTC. This translates into CASSLHRSYEQYF. The V call is TRBV7-2, the J call TRBJ2-7; D unclear. This CDR3 region has 13 residues. Germline V gives CDR1 SGHTA, CDR2 FQGNSA. Deletions cut 2 bases from V and 1 base from J, with 6 bases between.

This clone was seen a single time. The chain recombines TRBV27 with TRBJ1-1; 7 nucleotides line up with TRBD1. CDR1 MNHEY and CDR2 SMNVEV come from the germline V gene (reference sequence). This CDR3 has 15 amino acids. Germline trimming cut 9 bases from V and 1 base from J; bases unmatched to any gene: 11. The CDR3 loop reads CARLDRRIPNTEAFF. The CDR3 coding sequence is TGTGCCAGACTGGACAGGAGAATACCGAACACTGAAGCTTTCTTT.